The present entry profiles one T cell receptor beta chain with its context. What it recognizes is unknown. The CDR3 loop spans 13 amino acids. With 4 bases removed from V and 2 bases from J, the gap between germline ends came to 12 bases. The germline V gene encodes CDR1 GTSNPN and CDR2 SVGIG (reference sequence). The PCR had 60 Vbeta and 13 Jbeta primers. Some clones are missing from TCRdb's copy, which holds only in-frame ones; the method was immunoSEQ multiplex PCR. The sample records 250,000 to 300,000 clones, around 90% being singletons. This sample was included in a study of cytomegalovirus exposure and HLA in healthy donors. Turning to the study itself: Tens of millions of unique TCRs from HLA-typed donors were held in an early release of data. Study-level findings and limits: Reportedly, HLA-A and HLA-B alleles of most subjects were accurately predicted from TCR beta. Most TCR sequences were rare, but some public TCRs occurred in many donors. TCR beta V- and J-gene trimming was later associated with a missense DCLRE1C variant.

The V and J genes are TRBV30 and TRBJ2-7, with TRBD2 as a possible D gene (5 bases). This TCR was recovered from a girl aged 2 to 10 in good health and CMV-seronegative. The material sequenced was PBMCs. CDR3 sequence: CAWNFGEPYEQYF. For the CDR3, the DNA is TGTGCCTGGAACTTCGGGGAACCCTACGAGCAGTACTTC.